This T cell receptor beta chain was recovered during a study of OX40 agonist ivuxolimab in advanced cancers. Looking at the study overall: Given to patients was ivuxolimab, an agonistic anti-OX40 (CD134) antibody. Study outcomes and limitations: Relative to CD4+, CD8+ T cells held more expanded clones on average. By week 6 at 0.1 to 3.0 mg/kg, blood CD4+ and CD8+ T cells had expanded clonally.

The CDR3 runs 16 residues. A note on this clone: Its antigen is undetermined.

Sequenced by immunoSEQ multiplex PCR; TCRdb stores in-frame clones only, minus some. Of around 84,000 clones in the sample, roughly 90% were seen once. This clonotype was sampled from an adult with an advanced solid tumor such as melanoma, head and neck, liver or kidney cancer. V and J are TRBV21-1 and TRBJ1-5; the listed D gene, TRBD1, was not tested against the DNA. TRBV21-1 constitutes a pseudogene. The sequencing used CD4+ or CD8+ T cells sorted from blood, collected in a trial of the OX40 agonist ivuxolimab. The CDR3 reads CASSFLPGQGDQPQHF. CDR3 DNA: TGTGCCAGCAGCTTCCTTCCGGGACAGGGGGATCAGCCCCAGCATTTT.